This is a list of T cell receptor beta chains from one sample in a study of blood T cell repertoires in COVID-19. Clones were read by immunoSEQ multiplex PCR, and TCRdb kept only the in-frame ones, dropping some. The sample lists fewer than 350,000 clones, 75% to 90% seen once, with about 4% in the top ten. Sequencing used PBMCs or T cells enriched from blood (not recorded which). The origin of the receptors is a woman aged 25 to 39 with acute COVID-19. The CDR3 runs from the conserved cysteine through the conserved F or W. Each record gives: clone size, J gene, V gene, D gene, CDR3 DNA, CDR3 protein. D genes are given only for firm matches. The size field is filled for only some rows; it gives once, few, many or a size class.

>.|TRBJ1-1|TRBV28|TRBD1
TGTGCCAGCAACCCCCCCGCGGGACAGGGACGTGAAGCTTTCTTT
CASNPPAGQGREAFF
>.|TRBJ2-7|TRBV6-1|.
TGTGCCAGCAGTGAATACAGAGACTACGAGCAGTACTTC
CASSEYRDYEQYF
>once|TRBJ2-1|TRBV18|TRBD1
TGTGCCAGCTCACCCCGGGACAGGACAAACAATGAGCAGTTCTTC
CASSPRDRTNNEQFF
>.|TRBJ1-1|TRBV5-4|.
TGTGCCAGCAGCTTCAACAGGGCGAACACTGAAGCTTTCTTT
CASSFNRANTEAFF
>once|TRBJ2-1|TRBV18|TRBD1
TGTGCCAGCTCACCCGGACAGGGGGAGTACAATGAGCAGTTCTTC
CASSPGQGEYNEQFF
>.|TRBJ1-2|TRBV28|.
TGTGCCAGCAGTGCCGGACTGGCCCGTATCTATGGCTACACCTTC
CASSAGLARIYGYTF
>.|TRBJ2-7|TRBV5-1|TRBD2
TGCGCCAGCAGCCCCGGGACTAGCGGGAGTACCTCTTACGAGCAGTACTTC
CASSPGTSGSTSYEQYF
>.|TRBJ1-1|TRBV19|.
TGTGCCAGTAGTCTGGAGACTGAAGCTTTCTTT
CASSLETEAFF
>.|TRBJ2-7|TRBV27|.
TGTGCCAGCAGTTTAGGCAGGCCCTCCTACGAGCAGTACTTC
CASSLGRPSYEQYF
>.|TRBJ2-3|TRBV4-3|.
TGCGCCAGCAGCCAAGGCGGAAGGCGGGACACAGATACGCAGTATTTT
CASSQGGRRDTDTQYF
>.|TRBJ1-3|TRBV12-3/TRBV12-4|.
TGTGCCAGCAGTTTACTTGGAAACACCATATATTTT
CASSLLGNTIYF
>.|TRBJ2-7|TRBV11-2|.
TGTGCCAGCAGCCGGTCCCCACAGAACTACGAGCAGTACTTC
CASSRSPQNYEQYF
>few|TRBJ2-3|TRBV3-1/TRBV3-2|.
TGTGCCAGCAGCCAACAGGTCAGCACAGATACGCAGTATTTT
CASSQQVSTDTQYF
>.|TRBJ2-1|TRBV3-1/TRBV3-2|TRBD2
TGTGCCAGCAGCCGTCCGCTTATAGCGGGAGTTTACAATGAGCAGTTCTTC
CASSRPLIAGVYNEQFF
>.|TRBJ1-1|TRBV20-1|TRBD1
TGCAGTGCGCCGACAGGGGTTGAAGCTTTCTTT
CSAPTGVEAFF
>.|TRBJ2-3|TRBV10-3|TRBD1
TGTGCCATCAGCATCCATACCTTGACAGGGGGCGTAGATACGCAGTATTTT
CAISIHTLTGGVDTQYF
>once|TRBJ1-2|TRBV7-2|.
TGTGCCAGCATCCCTGGACAAGATGCGGGCTACACCTTC
CASIPGQDAGYTF
>.|TRBJ1-3|TRBV7-6|TRBD1
TGTGCCAGCAGCTTAGAGGGACAGGGTCCTGGAAACACCATATATTTT
CASSLEGQGPGNTIYF
>few|TRBJ1-6|TRBV11-2|.
TGTGCCAGCAGCCCACAGGGACCAGCGGTATCACCCCTCCACTTT
CASSPQGPAVSPLHF
>.|TRBJ2-3|TRBV6-2/TRBV6-3|TRBD2
TGTGCCAGCAGTTACCCGCTAGGACTAGTTACAGATACGCAGTATTTT
CASSYPLGLVTDTQYF
>.|TRBJ2-3|TRBV7-3|.
TGTGCCAGCAGCTCATCAAGCGCTAGCACAGATACGCAGTATTTT
CASSSSSASTDTQYF
>few|TRBJ1-2|TRBV20-1|.
TGCAGTGCCGGTTATGGCTACACCTTC
CSAGYGYTF
>once|TRBJ2-1|TRBV7-3|TRBD2
TGTGCCAGCAGCTCCTGGGCTAGCGGGAGTTATGAGCAGTTCTTC
CASSSWASGSYEQFF
>.|TRBJ1-6|TRBV6-5|TRBD1
TGTGCCAGCAGCTCCACAGGGGACTCACCCCTCCACTTT
CASSSTGDSPLHF
>once|TRBJ1-1|TRBV5-6|TRBD1
TGTGCCAGCAGCGTGGACAGGGGTAATACTGAAGCTTTCTTT
CASSVDRGNTEAFF
>.|TRBJ1-1|TRBV11-2|TRBD1
TGTGCCAGCAATGACAGGGGAATTGCTGAAGCTTTCTTT
CASNDRGIAEAFF
>.|TRBJ2-3|TRBV7-8|TRBD2
TGTGCCAGCAGCCCTCAGGGAGGAGCGGGAGAGGGGACAGATACGCAGTATTTT
CASSPQGGAGEGTDTQYF
>.|TRBJ1-2|TRBV14|TRBD1
TGTGCCAGCAGCCCGGCCACAGGGGGTATCTGGGGCTACACCTTC
CASSPATGGIWGYTF
>.|TRBJ1-2|TRBV7-2|.
TGTGCCAGCAGCCCATTAGCGGCTAACTATGGCTACACCTTC
CASSPLAANYGYTF
>.|TRBJ1-5|TRBV29-1|.
TGCAGCGTGGGGGGGACATCCAATCAGCCCCAGCATTTT
CSVGGTSNQPQHF
>.|TRBJ1-6|TRBV7-2|.
TGTGCCAGCAGCCCTAGAGGGAACGTAAATTCACCCCTCCACTTT
CASSPRGNVNSPLHF
>.|TRBJ2-5|TRBV5-1|.
TGCGCCAGCAGCTTGAAACAGGGACACCAAGAGACCCAGTACTTC
CASSLKQGHQETQYF
>.|TRBJ2-7|TRBV27|.
TGTGCCAGCAGTTCGAGAACTAGAGGCGAGCAGTACTTC
CASSSRTRGEQYF
>few|TRBJ2-1|TRBV5-4|.
TGTGCCAGCAGCTTGGTGGGCGGGAACTCCTACAATGAGCAGTTCTTC
CASSLVGGNSYNEQFF
>.|TRBJ2-1|TRBV18|.
TGTGCCAGCTCGCCACTAGCCGGCAATGAGCAGTTCTTC
CASSPLAGNEQFF
>few|TRBJ1-5|TRBV3-1/TRBV3-2|.
TGTGCCAGCAGCCAATTTGGGGAGGGGCCGAATCAGCCCCAGCATTTT
CASSQFGEGPNQPQHF
>.|TRBJ1-1|TRBV5-4|TRBD1
TGTGCCAGCAGCTTGGCCAGGGGGCTCATGAACACTGAAGCTTTCTTT
CASSLARGLMNTEAFF
>.|TRBJ2-7|TRBV6-5|TRBD2
TGTGCCAGCCGTAGCGGGAGGCTGTACGAGCAGTACTTC
CASRSGRLYEQYF
>.|TRBJ2-7|TRBV7-8|.
TGTGCCAGCAGCTCGGGGGCGAGCGGGACTAACCTCCCCAAGCAGTACTTC
CASSSGASGTNLPKQYF
>.|TRBJ2-1|TRBV28|TRBD2
TGTGCCAGCAAGACGACTAGCGGGATAAGAGATGAGCAGTTCTTC
CASKTTSGIRDEQFF
>.|TRBJ2-4|TRBV7-2|.
TGTGCCAGCAGCTTAGTTGCGGGAAGGAACATTCAGTACTTC
CASSLVAGRNIQYF
>once|TRBJ2-7|TRBV5-5|.
TGTGCCAGCAGTTGGGCCGGGCGGGGTGAGCAGTACTTC
CASSWAGRGEQYF
>.|TRBJ2-7|TRBV5-1|.
TGCGCCAGCAGCAACACCTACGAGCAGTACTTC
CASSNTYEQYF
>.|TRBJ2-4|TRBV19|TRBD1
TGTGCCAGTACCTTTACAGGGGAAGATTCCAAAAACATTCAGTACTTC
CASTFTGEDSKNIQYF
>.|TRBJ2-7|TRBV18|TRBD1
TGTGCCAGCTCACCACGGGCGGACAGGGTCTACGAGCAGTACTTC
CASSPRADRVYEQYF
>once|TRBJ2-7|TRBV7-9|TRBD2
TGTGCCAGCAGCTTAGATAAGTCTAGCGGGAGAGAGCAGTACTTC
CASSLDKSSGREQYF
>.|TRBJ2-5|TRBV27|.
TGTGCCAGTTTTGCAGGCCCGAGTTCCCAAGAGACCCAGTACTTC
CASFAGPSSQETQYF
>.|TRBJ2-1|TRBV5-1|TRBD2
TGCGCCAGCAGCACAGGACTAGGATTGGTTGAGCAGTTCTTC
CASSTGLGLVEQFF
>.|TRBJ1-4|TRBV4-1|TRBD1
TGCGCCAGCAGCCAAGATATTCAGACAGGGGGGGAAGAAAAACTGTTTTTT
CASSQDIQTGGEEKLFF
>.|TRBJ2-7|TRBV5-1|TRBD2
TGCGCCAGCAGTCCGGTTGCTAGCGGCTCCTACGAGCAGTACTTC
CASSPVASGSYEQYF
>.|TRBJ1-2|TRBV10-3|.
TGTGCCATCAGCCCCAAGGGGCCCCAAGTGGACTATGGCTACACCTTC
CAISPKGPQVDYGYTF
>few|TRBJ2-7|TRBV24-1|.
TGTGCCACCAGTGATTTCACACACGAGCAGTACTTC
CATSDFTHEQYF
>.|TRBJ2-1|TRBV11-1|TRBD1
TGTGCCAGCAGCTTATCTCAGGGGGCCTACAATGAGCAGTTCTTC
CASSLSQGAYNEQFF
>.|TRBJ1-3|TRBV25-1|.
TGTGCCAGCAGTGAATGGGGGGGCAGTAGGAACACCATATATTTT
CASSEWGGSRNTIYF
>.|TRBJ2-1|TRBV4-1|TRBD1
TGCGCCAGCAGCCAAGTGGGACAGGGACTATTCTCCTACAATGAGCAGTTCTTC
CASSQVGQGLFSYNEQFF
>.|TRBJ2-7|TRBV28|.
TGTGCCAGCAGTTCTCAGTCCTACGAGCAGTACTTC
CASSSQSYEQYF